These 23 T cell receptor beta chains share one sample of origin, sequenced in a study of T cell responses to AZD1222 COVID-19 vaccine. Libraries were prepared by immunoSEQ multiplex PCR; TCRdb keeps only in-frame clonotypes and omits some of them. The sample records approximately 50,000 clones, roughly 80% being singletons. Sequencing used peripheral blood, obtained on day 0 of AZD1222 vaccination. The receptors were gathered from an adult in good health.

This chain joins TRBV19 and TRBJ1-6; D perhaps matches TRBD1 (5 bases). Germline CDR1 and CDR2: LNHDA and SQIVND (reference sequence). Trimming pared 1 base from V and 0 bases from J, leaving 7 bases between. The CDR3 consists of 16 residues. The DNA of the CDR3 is TGTGCCAGTAGTATAGGGGGGAGCTCCTATAATTCACCCCTCCACTTT. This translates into CASSIGGSSYNSPLHF.

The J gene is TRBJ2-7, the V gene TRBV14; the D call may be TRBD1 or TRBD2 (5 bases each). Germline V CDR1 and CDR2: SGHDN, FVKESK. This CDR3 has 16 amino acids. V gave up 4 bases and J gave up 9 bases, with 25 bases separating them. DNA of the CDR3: TGTGCCAGCAGCCCGCTAGGGGACGAGAAGTCTGCAGGGCAGTACTTC. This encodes CASSPLGDEKSAGQYF. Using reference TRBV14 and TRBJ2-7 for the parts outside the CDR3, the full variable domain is EAGVTQFPSHSVIEKGQTVTLRCDPISGHDNLYWYRRVMGKEIKFLLHFVKESKQDESGMPNNRFLAERTGGTYSTLKVQPAELEDSGVYFCASSPLGDEKSAGQYFGPGTRLTVT.

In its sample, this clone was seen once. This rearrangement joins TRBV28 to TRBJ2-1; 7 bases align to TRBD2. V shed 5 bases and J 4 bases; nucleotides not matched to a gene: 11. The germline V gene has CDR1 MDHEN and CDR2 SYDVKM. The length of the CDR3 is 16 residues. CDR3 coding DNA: TGTGCCAGCAGTCCCCGGGGGAGCGGGGATTACAATGAGCAGTTCTTC. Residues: CASSPRGSGDYNEQFF.

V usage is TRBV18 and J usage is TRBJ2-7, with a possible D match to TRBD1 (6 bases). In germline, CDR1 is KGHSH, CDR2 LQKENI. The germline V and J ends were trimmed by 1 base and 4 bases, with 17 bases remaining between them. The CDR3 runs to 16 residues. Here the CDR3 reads CASSPRDRSTPYEQYF. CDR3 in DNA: TGTGCCAGCTCACCACGAGACAGGAGTACACCTTACGAGCAGTACTTC.

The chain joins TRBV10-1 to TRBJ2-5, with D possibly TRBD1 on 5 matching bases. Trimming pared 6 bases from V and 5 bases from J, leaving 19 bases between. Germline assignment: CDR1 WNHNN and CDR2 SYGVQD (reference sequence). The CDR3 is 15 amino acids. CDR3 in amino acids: CASSRGQGSSETQYF. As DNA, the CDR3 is TGCGCCAGCAGCCGAGGTCAGGGAAGTAGTGAGACCCAGTACTTC.

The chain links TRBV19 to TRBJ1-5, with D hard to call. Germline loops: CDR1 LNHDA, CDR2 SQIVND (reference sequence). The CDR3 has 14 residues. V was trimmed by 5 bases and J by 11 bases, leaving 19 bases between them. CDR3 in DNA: TGTGCCAGTAGTGACACATGGGAGTTTAGGGCCCAGCATTTT. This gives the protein CASSDTWEFRAQHF.

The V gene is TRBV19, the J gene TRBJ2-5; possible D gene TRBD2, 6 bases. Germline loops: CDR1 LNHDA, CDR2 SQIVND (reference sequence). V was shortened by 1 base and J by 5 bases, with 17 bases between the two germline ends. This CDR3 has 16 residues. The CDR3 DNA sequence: TGTGCCAGTAGTATAGGTTCGGCGGGATCTAGGGAGACCCAGTACTTC. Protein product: CASSIGSAGSRETQYF.

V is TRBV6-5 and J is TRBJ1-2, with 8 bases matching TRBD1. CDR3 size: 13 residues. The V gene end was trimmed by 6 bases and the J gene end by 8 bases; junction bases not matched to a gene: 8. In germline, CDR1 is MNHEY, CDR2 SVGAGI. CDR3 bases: TGTGCCAGCAGCCATAACAGGGGGGAGGGCTACACCTTC. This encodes CASSHNRGEGYTF.

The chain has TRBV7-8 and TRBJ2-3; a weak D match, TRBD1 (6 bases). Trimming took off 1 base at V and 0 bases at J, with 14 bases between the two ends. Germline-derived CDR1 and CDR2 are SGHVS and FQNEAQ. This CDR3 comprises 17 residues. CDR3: CASSLDGQWGSTDTQYF. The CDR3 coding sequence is TGTGCCAGCAGCTTAGACGGACAGTGGGGTAGCACAGATACGCAGTATTTT.

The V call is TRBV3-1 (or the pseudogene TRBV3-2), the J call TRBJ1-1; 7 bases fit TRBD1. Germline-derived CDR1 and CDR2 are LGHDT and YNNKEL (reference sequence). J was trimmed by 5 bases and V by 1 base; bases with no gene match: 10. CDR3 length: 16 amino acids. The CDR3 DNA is TGTGCCAGCAGCCAAGGTGGGGCAGGGGGACGTACTGAAGCTTTCTTT. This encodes CASSQGGAGGRTEAFF.

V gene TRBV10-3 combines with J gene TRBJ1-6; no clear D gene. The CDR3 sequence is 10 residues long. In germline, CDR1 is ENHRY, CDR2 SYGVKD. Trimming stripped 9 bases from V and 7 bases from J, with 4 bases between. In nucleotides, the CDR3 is TGTGCCATTAGAAATTCACCCCTCCACTTT. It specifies CAIRNSPLHF.

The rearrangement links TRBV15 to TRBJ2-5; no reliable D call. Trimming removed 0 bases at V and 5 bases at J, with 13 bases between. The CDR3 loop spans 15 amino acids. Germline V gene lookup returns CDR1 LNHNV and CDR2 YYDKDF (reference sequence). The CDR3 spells CATSRDLGFTETQYF. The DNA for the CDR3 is TGTGCCACCAGCAGAGATCTTGGGTTCACGGAGACCCAGTACTTC.

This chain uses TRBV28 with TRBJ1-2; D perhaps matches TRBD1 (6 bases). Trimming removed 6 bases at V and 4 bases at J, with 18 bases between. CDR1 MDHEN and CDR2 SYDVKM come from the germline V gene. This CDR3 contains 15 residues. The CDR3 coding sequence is TGTGCCAGCAGGGTAGGACAGACACCAGGCTATGGCTACACCTTC. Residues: CASRVGQTPGYGYTF.

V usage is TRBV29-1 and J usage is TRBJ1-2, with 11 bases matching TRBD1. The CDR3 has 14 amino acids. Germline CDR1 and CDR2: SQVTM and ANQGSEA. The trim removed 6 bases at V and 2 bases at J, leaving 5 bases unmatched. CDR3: CSVGQGGENYGYTF. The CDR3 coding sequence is TGCAGCGTGGGACAGGGGGGGGAAAACTATGGCTACACCTTC. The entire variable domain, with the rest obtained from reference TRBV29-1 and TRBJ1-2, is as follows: SAVISQKPSRDICQRGTSLTIQCQVDSQVTMMFWYRQQPGQSLTLIATANQGSEATYESGFVIDKFPISRPNLTFSTLTVSNMSPEDSSIYLCSVGQGGENYGYTFGSGTRLTVV.

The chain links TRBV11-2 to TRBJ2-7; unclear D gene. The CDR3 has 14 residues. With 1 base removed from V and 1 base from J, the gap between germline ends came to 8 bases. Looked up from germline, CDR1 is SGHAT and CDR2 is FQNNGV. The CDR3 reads CASSLGRISYEQYF. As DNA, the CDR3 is TGTGCCAGCAGCTTAGGGCGGATTTCCTACGAGCAGTACTTC.

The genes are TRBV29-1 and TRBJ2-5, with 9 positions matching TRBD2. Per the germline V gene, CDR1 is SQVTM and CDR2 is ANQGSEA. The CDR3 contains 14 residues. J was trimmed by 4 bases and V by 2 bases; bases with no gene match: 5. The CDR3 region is CSVELSGGLETQYF. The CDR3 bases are TGCAGCGTTGAACTGAGCGGGGGGTTAGAGACCCAGTACTTC.

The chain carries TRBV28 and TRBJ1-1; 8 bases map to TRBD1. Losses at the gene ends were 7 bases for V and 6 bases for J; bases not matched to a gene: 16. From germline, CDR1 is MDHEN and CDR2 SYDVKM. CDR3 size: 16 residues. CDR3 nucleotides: TGTGCCAGCACTCATTCCGGGACAGGATTATCCTCTGAAGCTTTCTTT. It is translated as CASTHSGTGLSSEAFF.

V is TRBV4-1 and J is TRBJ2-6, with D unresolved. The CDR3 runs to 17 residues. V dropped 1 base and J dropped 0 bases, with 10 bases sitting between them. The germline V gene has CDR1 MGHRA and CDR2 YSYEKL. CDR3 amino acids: CASSQVLRTSGANVLTF. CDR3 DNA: TGCGCCAGCAGCCAAGTGTTAAGGACCTCTGGGGCCAACGTCCTGACTTTC.

CDR3: CASNWGKNTEAFF. The CDR3 DNA reads as TGTGCCAGCAATTGGGGCAAGAACACTGAAGCTTTCTTT. The chain carries TRBV28 and TRBJ1-1, with D possibly matching TRBD1 (5 bases). Germline V gene lookup returns CDR1 MDHEN and CDR2 SYDVKM. CDR3 length: 13 residues. Trimming removed 7 bases from V and 1 base from J, with 10 bases in between.

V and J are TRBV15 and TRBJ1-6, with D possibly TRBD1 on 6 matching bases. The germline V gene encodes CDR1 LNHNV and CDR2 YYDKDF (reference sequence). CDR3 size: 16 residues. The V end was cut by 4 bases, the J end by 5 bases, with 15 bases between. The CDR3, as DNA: TGTGCCACCAGCACCCCAACAAGACAGGATAATTCACCCCTCCACTTT. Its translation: CATSTPTRQDNSPLHF. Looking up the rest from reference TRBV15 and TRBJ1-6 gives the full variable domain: DAMVIQNPRYQVTQFGKPVTLSCSQTLNHNVMYWYQQKSSQAPKLLFHYYDKDFNNEADTPDNFQSRRPNTSFCFLDIRSPGLGDTAMYLCATSTPTRQDNSPLHFGNGTRLTVT.

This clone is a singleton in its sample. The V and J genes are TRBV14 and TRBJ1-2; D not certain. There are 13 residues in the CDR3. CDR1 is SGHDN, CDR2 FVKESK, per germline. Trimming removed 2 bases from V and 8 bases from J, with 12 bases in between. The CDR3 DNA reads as TGTGCCAGCAGCCAATTGAAGATTTCAGGCTACACCTTC. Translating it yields CASSQLKISGYTF.

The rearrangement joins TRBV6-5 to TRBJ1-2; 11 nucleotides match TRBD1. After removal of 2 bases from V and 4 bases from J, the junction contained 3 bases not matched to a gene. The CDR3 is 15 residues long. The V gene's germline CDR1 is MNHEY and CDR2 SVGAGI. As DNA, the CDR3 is TGTGCCAGCAGTTACGTCGGGACAGGGGGCTATGGCTACACCTTC. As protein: CASSYVGTGGYGYTF.

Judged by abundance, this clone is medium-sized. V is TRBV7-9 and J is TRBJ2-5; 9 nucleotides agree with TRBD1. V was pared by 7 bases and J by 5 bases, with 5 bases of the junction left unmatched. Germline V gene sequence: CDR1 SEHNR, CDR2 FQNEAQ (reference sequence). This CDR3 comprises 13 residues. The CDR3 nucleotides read TGTGCCAGCAACACAGGGGGCCTTGAGACCCAGTACTTC. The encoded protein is CASNTGGLETQYF.